This T cell receptor beta chain was recovered during a study of T-cell memory formation after mild COVID-19. Study-wide background: Each donor largely had its own TCR clusters. Findings and limits, study-wide: Day 15 to 85 contracting clones showed balanced CD4/CD8; later expanders leaned CD4+. Cross-reactive memory apparently joined, as some responding clones appeared in pre-infection memory.

With respect to this clonotype: Its antigen is not identified.

Sample barcodes and UMIs were carried by the TCR alpha and TCR beta cDNA libraries that 5'RACE generated with constant-segment primers. TCRdb re-called the 5' RACE reads through MiXCR, storing one row per CDR3 protein. The sample holds approximately 170,000 distinct CDR3 sequences, roughly 13% seen once. Sequenced input: PBMCs or a T cell subset sorted from them (not recorded which). The clonotype comes from a man younger than 35 who had mild COVID-19 (a few samples of this study predate the infection). Cell type and time point are not known.

This CDR3 reads CASFRDGGNYEQFF. The DNA for the CDR3 is TGTGCCAGCTTTAGGGACGGGGGGAACTATGAGCAGTTCTTC. The chain recombines TRBV25-1 with TRBJ2-1, with 7 bases aligning to TRBD2. CDR1 is MGHDK and CDR2 is SYGVNS in the germline V gene. Germline trimming cut 8 bases from V and 8 bases from J; bases unmatched to any gene: 12. The CDR3 length is 14 residues.